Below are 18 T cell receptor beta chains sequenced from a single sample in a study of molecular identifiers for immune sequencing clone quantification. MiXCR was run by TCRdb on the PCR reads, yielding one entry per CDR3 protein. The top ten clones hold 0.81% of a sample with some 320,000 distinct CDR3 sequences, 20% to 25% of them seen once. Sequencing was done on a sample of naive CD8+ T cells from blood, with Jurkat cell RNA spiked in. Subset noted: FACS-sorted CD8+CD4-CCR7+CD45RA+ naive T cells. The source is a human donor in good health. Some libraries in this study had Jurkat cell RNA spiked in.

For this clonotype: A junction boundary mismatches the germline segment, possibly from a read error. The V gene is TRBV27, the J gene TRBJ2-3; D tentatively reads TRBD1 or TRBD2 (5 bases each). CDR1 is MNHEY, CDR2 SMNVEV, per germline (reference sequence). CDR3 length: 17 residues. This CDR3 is CASSLSAGAESTGTQYF. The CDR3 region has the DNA TGTGCCAGCAGTTTATCTGCCGGGGCGGAAAGCACAGGTACGCAGTATTTT.

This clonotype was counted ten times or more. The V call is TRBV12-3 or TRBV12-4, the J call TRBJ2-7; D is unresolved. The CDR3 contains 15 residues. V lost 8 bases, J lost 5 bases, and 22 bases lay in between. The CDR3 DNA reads TGTGCCAGCTCCCCTCTTTTGCAGCGCGAGGACGAGCAGTACTTC. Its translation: CASSPLLQREDEQYF.

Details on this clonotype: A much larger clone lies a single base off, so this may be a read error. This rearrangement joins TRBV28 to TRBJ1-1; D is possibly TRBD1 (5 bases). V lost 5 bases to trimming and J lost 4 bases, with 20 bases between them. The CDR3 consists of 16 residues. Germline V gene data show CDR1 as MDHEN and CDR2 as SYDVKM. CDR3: CASSGGVGWDTTEAFF. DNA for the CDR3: TGTGCCAGCAGTGGAGGGGTGGGATGGGATACCACTGAAGCTTTCTTT. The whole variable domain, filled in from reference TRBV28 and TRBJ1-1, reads DVKVTQSSRYLVKRTGEKVFLECVQDMDHENMFWYRQDPGLGLRLIYFSYDVKMKEKGDIPEGYSVSREKKERFSLILESASTNQTSMYLCASSGGVGWDTTEAFFGQGTRLTVV.

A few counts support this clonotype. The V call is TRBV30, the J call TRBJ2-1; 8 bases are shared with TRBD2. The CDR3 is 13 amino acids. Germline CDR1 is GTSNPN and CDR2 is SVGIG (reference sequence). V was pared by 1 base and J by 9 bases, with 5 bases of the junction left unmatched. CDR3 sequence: CAWSAGGQGEQFF. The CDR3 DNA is TGTGCCTGGAGTGCGGGGGGGCAAGGTGAGCAGTTCTTC.

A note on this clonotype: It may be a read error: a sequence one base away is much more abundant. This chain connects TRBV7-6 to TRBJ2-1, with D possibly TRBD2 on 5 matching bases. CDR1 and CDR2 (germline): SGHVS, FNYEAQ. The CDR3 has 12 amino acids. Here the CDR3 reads CACSLTSNEQFF. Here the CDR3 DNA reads TGTGCCTGCAGCTTAACTAGTAATGAGCAGTTCTTC.

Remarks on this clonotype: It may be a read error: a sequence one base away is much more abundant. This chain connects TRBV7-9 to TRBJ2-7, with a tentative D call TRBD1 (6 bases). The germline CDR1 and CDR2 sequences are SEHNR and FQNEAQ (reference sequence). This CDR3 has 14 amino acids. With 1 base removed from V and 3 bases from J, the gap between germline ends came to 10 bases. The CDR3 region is CASSLGGQFYEQYF. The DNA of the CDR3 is TGTGCCAGCAGCTTAGGCGGACAGTTCTACGAGCAGTACTTC.

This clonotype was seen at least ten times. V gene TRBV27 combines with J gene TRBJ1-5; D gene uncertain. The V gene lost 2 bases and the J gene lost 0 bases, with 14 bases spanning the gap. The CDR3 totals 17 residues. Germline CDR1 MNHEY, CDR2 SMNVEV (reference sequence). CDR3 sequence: CASSLLSSLYSNQPQHF. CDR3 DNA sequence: TGTGCCAGCAGTTTACTCTCCAGTTTATATAGCAATCAGCCCCAGCATTTT.

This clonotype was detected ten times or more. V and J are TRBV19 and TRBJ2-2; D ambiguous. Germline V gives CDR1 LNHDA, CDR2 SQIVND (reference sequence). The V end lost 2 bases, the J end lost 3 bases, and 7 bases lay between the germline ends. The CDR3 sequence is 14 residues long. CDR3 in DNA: TGTGCCAGTAGTATATATAGTGACACCGGGGAGCTGTTTTTT. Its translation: CASSIYSDTGELFF.

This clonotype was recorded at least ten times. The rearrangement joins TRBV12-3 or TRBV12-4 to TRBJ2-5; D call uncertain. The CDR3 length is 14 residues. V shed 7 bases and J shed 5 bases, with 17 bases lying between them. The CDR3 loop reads CASTQLSTWETQYF. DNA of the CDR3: TGTGCCAGCACCCAACTTAGCACATGGGAGACCCAGTACTTC.

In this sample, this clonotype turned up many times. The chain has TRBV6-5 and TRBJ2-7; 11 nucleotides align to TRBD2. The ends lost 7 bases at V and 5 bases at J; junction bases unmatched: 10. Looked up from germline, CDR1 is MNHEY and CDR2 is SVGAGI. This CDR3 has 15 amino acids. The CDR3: CASMDSLAGANEQYF. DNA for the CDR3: TGTGCCAGCATGGACTCACTAGCGGGAGCTAACGAGCAGTACTTC.

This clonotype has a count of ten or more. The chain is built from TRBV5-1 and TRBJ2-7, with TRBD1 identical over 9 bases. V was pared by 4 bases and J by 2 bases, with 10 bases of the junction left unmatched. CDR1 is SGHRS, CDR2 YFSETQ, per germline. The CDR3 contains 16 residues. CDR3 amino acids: CASSPQLGTGTYEQYF. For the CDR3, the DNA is TGCGCCAGCAGCCCTCAATTGGGGACAGGGACCTACGAGCAGTACTTC.

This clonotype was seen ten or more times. The CDR3 coding sequence is TGTGCCAGCCAATCCAGGGACTCCTACGAGCAGTACTTC. It encodes CASQSRDSYEQYF. The V and J genes are TRBV14 and TRBJ2-7; D is possibly TRBD1 (5 bases). Germline V gives CDR1 SGHDN, CDR2 FVKESK. Between the trimmed V and J ends, which lost 8 bases and 0 bases, there was a span of 11 bases. The CDR3 is made up of 13 amino acids. Full variable domain (outside the CDR3, taken from reference TRBV14 and TRBJ2-7): EAGVTQFPSHSVIEKGQTVTLRCDPISGHDNLYWYRRVMGKEIKFLLHFVKESKQDESGMPNNRFLAERTGGTYSTLKVQPAELEDSGVYFCASQSRDSYEQYFGPGTRLTVT.

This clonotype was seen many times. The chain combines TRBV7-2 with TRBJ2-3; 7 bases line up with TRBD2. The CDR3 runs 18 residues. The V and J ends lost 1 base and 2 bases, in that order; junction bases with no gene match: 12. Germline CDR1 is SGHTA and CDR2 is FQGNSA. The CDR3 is CASSLERSGDRYTDTQYF. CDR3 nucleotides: TGTGCCAGCAGCTTAGAACGAAGCGGGGATAGGTACACAGATACGCAGTATTTT.

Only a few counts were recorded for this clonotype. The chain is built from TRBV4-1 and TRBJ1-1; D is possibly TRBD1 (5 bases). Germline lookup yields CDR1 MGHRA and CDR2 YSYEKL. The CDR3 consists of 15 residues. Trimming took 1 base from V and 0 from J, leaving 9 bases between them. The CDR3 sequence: CASSQAAGMNTEAFF. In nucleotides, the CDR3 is TGCGCCAGCAGCCAAGCGGCAGGGATGAACACTGAAGCTTTCTTT.

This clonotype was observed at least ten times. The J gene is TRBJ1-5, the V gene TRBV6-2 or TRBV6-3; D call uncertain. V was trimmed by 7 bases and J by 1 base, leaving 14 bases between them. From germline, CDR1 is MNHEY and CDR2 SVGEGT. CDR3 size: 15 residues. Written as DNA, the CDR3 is TGTGCCAGCACAGGACTTCCCGGGAGCAATCAGCCCCAGCATTTT. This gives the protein CASTGLPGSNQPQHF.

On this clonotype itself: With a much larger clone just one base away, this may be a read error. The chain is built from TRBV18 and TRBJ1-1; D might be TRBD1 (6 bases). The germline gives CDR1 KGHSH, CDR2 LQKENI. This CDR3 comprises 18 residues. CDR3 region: CASSPDRLGQLMNTEALF. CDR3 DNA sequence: TGTGCCAGCTCACCCGACCGATTAGGACAGCTCATGAACACTGAAGCTCTCTTT.

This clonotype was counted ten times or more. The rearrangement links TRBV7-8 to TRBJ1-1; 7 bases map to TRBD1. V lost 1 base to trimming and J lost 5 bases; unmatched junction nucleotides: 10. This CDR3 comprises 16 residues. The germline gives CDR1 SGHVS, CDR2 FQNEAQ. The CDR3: CASSLGLKGAGTEAFF. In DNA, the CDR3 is TGTGCCAGCAGCTTAGGCCTTAAGGGGGCAGGAACTGAAGCTTTCTTT.

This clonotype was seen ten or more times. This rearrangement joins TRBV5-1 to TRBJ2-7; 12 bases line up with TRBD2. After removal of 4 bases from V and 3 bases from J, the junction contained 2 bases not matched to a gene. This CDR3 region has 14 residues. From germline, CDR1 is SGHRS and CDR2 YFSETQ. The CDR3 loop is CASSPTSGGYEQYF. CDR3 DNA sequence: TGCGCCAGCAGCCCGACTAGCGGGGGCTACGAGCAGTACTTC.